This T cell receptor (beta chain) was sequenced for a study of identical twins. Study-wide results and caveats: Because invariant MAIT and iNKT cells could be present, zero-insertion analyses could be partly confounded. In cord blood, abundant beta clonotypes had fewer insertions; memory showed no trend.

CDR1 is MNHNS and CDR2 is SASEGT in the germline V gene. J lost 7 bases, V lost 9 bases, and 10 bases had no gene match. The CDR3 runs to 14 residues. Among all donors, each was a healthy Caucasian. For this clonotype: Its antigen is unidentified.

From the 5' RACE reads, TCRdb called clonotypes with MiXCR, one entry per CDR3 protein. Among 1.5 million or so distinct CDR3 sequences listed, about 32% were seen once. The sequenced sample consisted of cord blood. The TCR sequence derives from a newborn girl in good health. The rearrangement joins TRBV6-1 to TRBJ2-5, with 11 bases fitting TRBD2. Written as DNA, the CDR3 is TGTGCCAGTGCGGTAGCGGGGGGGCGGGGGACCCAGTACTTC. This gives the protein CASAVAGGRGTQYF.